The clone carrying this TCR beta chain came up a few times. Its antigen is as yet unknown. CDR1 MDHEN and CDR2 SYDVKM come from the germline V gene. The CDR3 is 16 amino acids. V lost 6 bases and J 4 bases, leaving 18 bases between the germline ends. What was amplified from RNA transcripts were TCR beta CDR3 regions. HTBI primers were the set used in a first-round RT-PCR of the TCR CDR3. One entry per CDR3 protein results from TCRdb running MiXCR on the multiplex PCR reads. The repertoire holds around 580,000 distinct CDR3 sequences, with approximately 16% as singletons. This sample was included in a study of T cells in Graves' hyperthyroidism and ophthalmopathy. General study results and limits: Clonotypes that were expanded in thyroid above 0.001 mostly appeared in blood too.

The sequence derives from a woman aged 18-30 years with Graves' hyperthyroidism. Specimen: blood. The rearrangement joins TRBV28 to TRBJ1-4; D perhaps matches TRBD1 (5 bases). CDR3 protein: CASSPARGGINEKLFF. The CDR3 nucleotides read TGTGCCAGCAGCCCAGCTCGGGGGGGGATTAATGAAAAACTGTTTTTT.